The following is a T cell receptor beta chain sequence with its context. In the original analysis: The authors estimated nucleated cell counts from reference gene primer amplification. TCRdb's copy holds only in-frame clones and misses some; the assay was immunoSEQ multiplex PCR. V and J calls and clone size are those listed in that table; D and trimming were worked out from the DNA. The data show around 250,000 clones, 82% seen once. This entry is derived from a study of blood T cell repertoires in COVID-19. Study details: Sites across the United States, Italy and Spain contributed samples from acute and convalescent COVID-19. T cells, B-cell-depleted T cells, or PBMCs provided the cDNA or gDNA that served as material.

The V gene end was trimmed by 6 bases and the J gene end by 0 bases; junction bases not matched to a gene: 15. Germline V gene data show CDR1 as MNHGY and CDR2 as SAAAGT. CDR3 length equals 20 residues. The sequence was obtained from a young woman with acute or convalescent COVID-19. Sequencing used peripheral blood. The chain couples TRBV6-8 to TRBJ1-6; 9 nucleotides agree with TRBD1. As DNA, the CDR3 is TGTGCCAGCAGAGACGGGACAGGGTCATTAGTTAGCTCCTATAATTCACCCCTCCACTTT. As protein: CASRDGTGSLVSSYNSPLHF.